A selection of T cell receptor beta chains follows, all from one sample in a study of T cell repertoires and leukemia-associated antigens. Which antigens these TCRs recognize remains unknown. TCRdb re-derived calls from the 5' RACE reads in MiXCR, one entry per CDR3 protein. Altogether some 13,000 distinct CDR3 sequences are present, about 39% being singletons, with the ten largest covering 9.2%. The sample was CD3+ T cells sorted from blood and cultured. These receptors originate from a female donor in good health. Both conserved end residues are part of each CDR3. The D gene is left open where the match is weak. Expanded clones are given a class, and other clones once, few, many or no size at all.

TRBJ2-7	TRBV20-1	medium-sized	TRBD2	TGCAGTGCTAGGCCGGGACTAGCGGGAGTAAGTGCCTACGAGCAGTACTTC	CSARPGLAGVSAYEQYF
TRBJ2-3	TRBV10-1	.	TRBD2	TGCGTCAGCAGTGAGTTGGGCGGGAGAACAGATACGCAGTATTTT	CVSSELGGRTDTQYF
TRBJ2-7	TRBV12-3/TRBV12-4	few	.	TGTGCCAGCAGCCCTCCTACCGGGACTCGCAGCGACGAGCAGTACTTC	CASSPPTGTRSDEQYF
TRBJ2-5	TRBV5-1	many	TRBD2	TGCGCCAGCAGCTTGGACGGTAGCGGGGGATTCCAAGAGACCCAGTACTTC	CASSLDGSGGFQETQYF
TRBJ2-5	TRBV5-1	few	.	TGCGCCAGCAGCTTGGGAACTAGAACCAAAGAGACCCAGTACTTC	CASSLGTRTKETQYF
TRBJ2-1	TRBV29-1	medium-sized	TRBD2	TGCAGCGGTGGGACTAGCGGGCCCTCCTACAATGAGCAGTTCTTC	CSGGTSGPSYNEQFF
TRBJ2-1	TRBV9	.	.	TGTGCCAGCAGCGTAGTGGAAGGCTCCTACAATGAGCAGTTCTTC	CASSVVEGSYNEQFF
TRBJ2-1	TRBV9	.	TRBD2	TGTGCCAGCAGCGTAGGACTAGCGGGACTAGACAATGAGCAGTTCTTC	CASSVGLAGLDNEQFF
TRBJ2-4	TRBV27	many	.	TGTGCCAGCAGTCCCCCCGGGACATCTCCCCTAGCCAAAAACATTCAGTACTTC	CASSPPGTSPLAKNIQYF
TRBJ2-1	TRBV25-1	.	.	TGTGCCAACGGTGAATATTGGACTAACTACAATGAGCAGTTCTTC	CANGEYWTNYNEQFF
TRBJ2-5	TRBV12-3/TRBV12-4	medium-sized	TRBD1	TGTGCCAGCAGGGGGACAGGGGAAGAGACCCAGTACTTC	CASRGTGEETQYF
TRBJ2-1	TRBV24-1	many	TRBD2	TGTGCCACCAGTGATCCACTAGCGGGAGATTTGAATGAGCAGTTCTTC	CATSDPLAGDLNEQFF
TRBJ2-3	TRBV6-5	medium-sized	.	TGTGCCAGCAGTTACTCGTCAACTAGCACAGATACGCAGTATTTT	CASSYSSTSTDTQYF
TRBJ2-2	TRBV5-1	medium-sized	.	TGCGCCAGCAGCCCCCGGGATGGAAACACCGGGGAGCTGTTTTTT	CASSPRDGNTGELFF
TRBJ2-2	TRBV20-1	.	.	TGCAGTGCTAGCCCCCCTCGGGTGGGGACCGGGGAGCTGTTTTTT	CSASPPRVGTGELFF
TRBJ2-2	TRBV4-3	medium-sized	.	TGCGCCAGCAGCCAAAACGGTGCTACCGGGGAGCTGTTTTTT	CASSQNGATGELFF
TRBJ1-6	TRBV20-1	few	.	TGCAGTGCTCGCCGGGACGCACGGCGTTCACCCCTCCACTTT	CSARRDARRSPLHF
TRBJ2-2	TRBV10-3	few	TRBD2	TGTGCCATCAGTTTAGCGGGAGACCCGAACACCGGGGAGCTGTTTTTT	CAISLAGDPNTGELFF
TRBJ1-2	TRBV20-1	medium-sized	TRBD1	TGCAGTGCTAGAGCCGGCCAGGGGGGGATTGGCTACACCTTC	CSARAGQGGIGYTF
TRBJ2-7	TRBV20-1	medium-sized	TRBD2	TGCAGTGCCCAAGGACTAGCGGGATGGAACGAGCAGTACTTC	CSAQGLAGWNEQYF
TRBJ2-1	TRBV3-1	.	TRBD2	TGTGCCAGCAGCCAAATCTTCCCCAGCGGGAGTTTCAATGAGCAGTTCTTC	CASSQIFPSGSFNEQFF
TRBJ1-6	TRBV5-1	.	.	TGCGCCAGCAGCTGGGGGACTGGGGACGGTTCACCCCTCCACTTT	CASSWGTGDGSPLHF
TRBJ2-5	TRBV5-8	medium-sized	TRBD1	TGTGCCAGCAGCTTGTGGGGACAGGCTTCAGAGACCCAGTACTTC	CASSLWGQASETQYF
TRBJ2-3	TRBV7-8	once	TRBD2	TGTGCCAGCAGCCCCAGCGGGAGCACGGATACGCAGTATTTT	CASSPSGSTDTQYF
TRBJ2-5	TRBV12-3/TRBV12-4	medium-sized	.	TGTGCCAGCAAAGGTTGGGAGATCCAAGAGACCCAGTACTTC	CASKGWEIQETQYF
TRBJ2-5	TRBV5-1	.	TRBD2	TGCGCCAGCAGCTTGATCACTAGCGGCCAAGAGACCCAGTACTTC	CASSLITSGQETQYF
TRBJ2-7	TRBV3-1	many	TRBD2	TGTGCCAGCAGCCAAGTCATACCTAGCGGGAGTTCCGAGCAGTACTTC	CASSQVIPSGSSEQYF
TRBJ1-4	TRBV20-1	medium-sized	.	TGCAGTGCTCCTAGGTCCACAGACTATGAAAAACTGTTTTTT	CSAPRSTDYEKLFF
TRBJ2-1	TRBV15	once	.	TGTGCCACCAGCAGAGGGACAGAGCACGATGAGCAGTTCTTC	CATSRGTEHDEQFF
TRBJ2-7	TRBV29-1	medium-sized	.	TGCAGCGTTGTTTCAGGGTTCCCCTACGAGCAGTACTTC	CSVVSGFPYEQYF
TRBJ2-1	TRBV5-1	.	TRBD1	TGCGCCAGCTGGAAACAGGGGGCGAGATCTAATGAGCAGTTCTTC	CASWKQGARSNEQFF
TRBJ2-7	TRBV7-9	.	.	TGTGCCAGCAGCTTAGGAGCAGGTCCCTCCTACGAGCAGTACTTC	CASSLGAGPSYEQYF
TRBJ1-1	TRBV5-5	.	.	TGTGCCAACAGCTTGAACAGGGTTGGAGCTTTCTTT	CANSLNRVGAFF
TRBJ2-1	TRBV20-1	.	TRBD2	TGCAGTGCTAGGTCACTAGCGGGAGGATTCCACGATGAGCAGTTCTTC	CSARSLAGGFHDEQFF
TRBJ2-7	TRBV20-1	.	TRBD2	TGCAGTGCTAGGGAACTAGCGGGAGGCGAGCAGTACTTC	CSARELAGGEQYF
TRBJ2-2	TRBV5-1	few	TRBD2	TGCGCCAGCAGCTTGCAGCGGGAGGTCGGGGAGCTGTTTTTT	CASSLQREVGELFF
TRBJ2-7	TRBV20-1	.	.	TGCAGTTACTCGAAAGGAGGGAACGAGCAGTACTTC	CSYSKGGNEQYF
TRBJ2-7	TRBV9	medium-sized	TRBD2	TGTGCCAGCAGCCCTCGCTTGGGGGAGGGCGAGCAGTACTTC	CASSPRLGEGEQYF
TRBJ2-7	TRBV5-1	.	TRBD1	TGCGCCAGCAGCTTGGACAGGGGGTCCTCCTACGAGCAGTACTTC	CASSLDRGSSYEQYF
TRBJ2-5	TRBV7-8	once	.	TGTGCCGGCAGCCAAACCCTGTGGAGTGCCCAAGAGACCCAGTACTTC	CAGSQTLWSAQETQYF
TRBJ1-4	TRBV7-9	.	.	TGTGCCAGCAGCTTATCGGGGGGGATTAATGAAAAACTGTTTTTT	CASSLSGGINEKLFF
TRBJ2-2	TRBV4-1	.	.	TGCGCGAGCAGCCGTGGGAGCAACGGAGAGTTCGGGGGGGAGCTGTTTTTT	CASSRGSNGEFGGELFF
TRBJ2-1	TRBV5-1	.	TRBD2	TGCGCCAGCAGCTTGGGATATGAAGCGGGAGGGCCGGCAAAGGAGCAGTTCTTC	CASSLGYEAGGPAKEQFF
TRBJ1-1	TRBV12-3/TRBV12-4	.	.	TGTGCCAGCAGTTTCGATGGAACCACTGAAGCTTCCTTT	CASSFDGTTEASF
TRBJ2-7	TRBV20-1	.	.	TGCAGTGCCCCCGAGGTAAGCGGGTCAGCCTACGAGCAGCACTTC	CSAPEVSGSAYEQHF
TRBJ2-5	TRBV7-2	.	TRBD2	TGTGCCAGCATCACCGGGACTAGCGGGATCATAGAGACCCAGTACTTC	CASITGTSGIIETQYF